The present T cell receptor (beta chain) was sequenced within a study of Ad26.COV2.S vaccination and SARS-CoV-2 variants. Study-wide context: Donor participated within the Ad26.COV2.S arm of the COV1001 trial.

The V gene's germline CDR1 is LGHDT and CDR2 YNNKEL (reference sequence). Trimming removed 6 bases from V and 7 bases from J, with 19 bases in between. The CDR3 loop spans 15 amino acids. Clones were read by immunoSEQ multiplex PCR, and TCRdb kept only the in-frame ones, dropping some. There are around 320,000 clones in the sample; about 86% occur only once, and approximately 1.9% lies in the top ten. The treatment was: some 19 received Ad26.COV2.S at low or high dose, single or two shots; about five received placebo; per-sample allocation not given. Specimen acquisition occurred on day 63 following the initial vaccine or placebo injection. In Boston, an adult donor aged 18-55 years took part. Vaccination employed an Ad26 vector expressing the Wuhan-strain SARS-CoV-2 spike.

The starting material was peripheral blood, obtained in a trial of Ad26.COV2.S vaccine versus placebo. The TCR sequence derives from a person aged 18-60 years who received the Ad26.COV2.S COVID-19 vaccine or a placebo. The chain links TRBV3-1 (or the pseudogene TRBV3-2) to TRBJ1-5; maybe TRBD1 (5 bases). CDR3 DNA: TGTGCCAGCAGTCTCAGCTTTGGGGGGAACCAGCCCCAGCATTTT. This encodes CASSLSFGGNQPQHF.